This section outlines one TCR beta chain sequence together with its context. This clone's antigen is unknown. Qualities for individual bases were not recorded, and no much larger clone is one base off. Stable Graves' hyperthyroidism was defined as no progression to ophthalmopathy during 18 months of follow-up. The hyperthyroidism patients were between 18 and 65 years old and newly diagnosed, with a disease duration of less than 2 months. Exclusion was applied to patients with uncontrolled infections, other autoimmune diseases, pregnancy or lactation. Clinical symptoms, serum thyroxine and TRAb, thyroid ultrasound, and orbital computed tomography formed the basis for the diagnoses. PBMCs were separated from about 10 ml of fresh peripheral blood using Ficoll-Paque density gradient centrifugation. Total RNA was extracted using Trizol reagent, and RNA quality was assessed on an Agilent 2100 Bioanalyzer.

This record belongs to a study of T cells in Graves' hyperthyroidism and ophthalmopathy (dated by TCRdb to between 2017 and 2020). The study in broad terms: Peripheral blood samples were taken at the time of initial diagnosis, prior to any treatment. An independent validation cohort of around 20 hyperthyroidism patients and approximately 15 patients who later progressed to ophthalmopathy tested prospective prediction of ophthalmopathy. In more than five Graves' hyperthyroidism patients, the study also compared T-cell repertoires from thyroid tissue with T-cell repertoires from blood. A discovery cohort of about a hundred patients, fewer than 50 with Graves' ophthalmopathy and 57 with stable Graves' hyperthyroidism, was used to find distinguishing TCR V-J signatures. After blood sampling, hyperthyroidism patients were treated with methimazole at a starting dose of 30 mg daily, and ophthalmopathy patients were treated with high-dose intravenous methylprednisolone. The approximately 90 discovery patients were randomly split 7:3 into training and test sets. The paper describes TCR Vbeta CDR3 sequencing of around 140 peripheral blood samples, made up of some 40 ophthalmopathy patients, around 78 hyperthyroidism patients and about 17 progressor patients.

The full study reports these points: No statistical method was used to set the sample size in advance, and investigators knew the group allocation. In validation, the model predicted progression to ophthalmopathy a median of 6.5 months before onset, with roughly 71% sensitivity and about 72% specificity. Most expanded thyroid clonotypes (frequency above 0.001) were also detected in blood, suggesting blood repertoires may reflect thyroid immune responses. Ophthalmopathy was separated from stable hyperthyroidism by a 13 V-J signature model, with around 90% sensitivity and 81% to 82% specificity obtained in cross-validation and 80%/75% obtained in testing.

TCR beta CDR3 regions were amplified from RNA transcripts. For the first round of RT-PCR on the TCR CDR3, the HTBI primer set was used together with the Qiagen OneStep RT-PCR kit. Libraries were constructed in a second round of multiplex PCR, after which size selection and purification were carried out. Sequencing of the libraries was done on an Illumina HiSeq2000 using paired-end 100 bp reads. On the study's bioinformatics: SOAPnuke was used to process the raw data, throwing out any read that contained adapters or uncalled bases, had a mean Phred below 15, or lacked an exact constant-primer or identifier match. COPE v1.2.5 was used to merge the high-quality paired reads, and each unique nucleotide sequence was defined as a clonotype. MiTCR v1.1 was used to align clonotypes to the IMGT TRBV, TRBD and TRBJ reference segments. The analysis was restricted to V-J combinations with a frequency above 0.0001, which together covered 99% to 99.2% of the repertoires. The TCS score was defined as the ratio of F50 (clonal expansion) to E x V (chaos), calculated using BLOSUM62-based TCRdist between CDR3 peptides within each V-J. Welch's t-statistics and random forest reduced around 550 V-J features to roughly 13, which were used in a naive Bayes classifier (R e1071). TCRdb reanalyzed the raw reads on its own, using fastp at Q25 for trimming and MiXCR for clone calling, and kept in-frame beta chains. Here each entry gathers all rows of one CDR3 protein and keeps the most common genes and DNA. The V and J calls were not made by the authors but by TCRdb's processing. The sample table records hundreds of thousands of distinct CDR3 sequences; approximately 14% of these occur just once. The ten largest clones capture about 10% of the sample.

For this chain, trimming is 2 bases at the V end and 0 bases at the J end, and the number of junction bases without a gene match is 8. From its cysteine to its phenylalanine, the CDR3 spans 17 amino acids. Kept here is only the CDR3 DNA, which spans 51 bases and is read in frame from base 1. Reading the germline V gene gives CDR1 MNHEY and CDR2 SVGEGT. Specimen: blood. This sequence originates from a woman between 18 and 30 years old with Graves' hyperthyroidism. Recombination linked TRBV6-2 or TRBV6-3 to TRBJ1-1, and TRBD1 aligns with 8 junction nucleotides. The CDR3 amino acid sequence is: CASSYATGESMNTEAFF. The nucleotide sequence reads TGTGCCAGCAGTTACGCGACAGGGGAGTCCATGAACACTGAAGCTTTCTTT.